Listed below are T cell receptor beta chains from one sample, sequenced in a study of blood T cells in healthy people across ages. A single record per CDR3 protein comes from TCRdb applying MiXCR to the 5' RACE reads. The sample consists of hundreds of thousands of distinct CDR3 sequences, around two fifths of them appearing once. Sample: blood. These receptor sequences come from a man aged 80 or over in good health. Each CDR3 is given with its conserved first and last residue. D genes are given only for firm matches. Clone size is given for some rows only: seen once, a few or many times, or a class if the clone is expanded.

j_call | d_call | v_call | clone_size | cdr3_aa | cdr3_nt
TRBJ2-7 | TRBD1 | TRBV6-5 | . | CASSRTGTGSYEQYF | TGTGCCAGCAGTCGAACCGGGACAGGGTCCTACGAGCAGTACTTC
TRBJ2-5 | TRBD2 | TRBV20-1 | few | CSADHPLLAGEETQYF | TGCAGTGCCGACCACCCGCTACTAGCGGGAGAAGAGACCCAGTACTTC
TRBJ1-1 | . | TRBV20-1 | . | CSASTYNTEAFF | TGCAGTGCTTCGACATACAACACTGAAGCTTTCTTT
TRBJ2-5 | TRBD1 | TRBV7-9 | . | CASSLGSGQQKYNEQYF | TGTGCCAGCAGCTTAGGTTCGGGACAGCAGAAGTACAATGAGCAGTACTTC
TRBJ2-3 | TRBD2 | TRBV28 | few | CASRAGGFGVDTQYF | TGTGCCAGCAGGGCGGGAGGATTTGGAGTAGATACGCAGTATTTT
TRBJ1-2 | . | TRBV7-8 | . | CASSPVDGFYGYTF | TGTGCCAGCAGCCCGGTGGACGGATTCTATGGCTACACCTTC
TRBJ2-7 | . | TRBV30 | . | CAWSVLTYEQYF | TGTGCCTGGAGTGTACTGACCTACGAGCAGTACTTC
TRBJ2-7 | TRBD2 | TRBV6-2/TRBV6-3 | few | CASIRSGSYEQYF | TGTGCCAGCATACGGAGCGGGAGTTACGAGCAGTACTTC
TRBJ2-5 | TRBD2 | TRBV4-2 | few | CASSQESPPSGGETQYF | TGTGCCAGCAGCCAAGAGTCCCCCCCTAGCGGGGGCGAGACCCAGTACTTC
TRBJ2-7 | . | TRBV20-1 | few | CSARMARNEQYF | TGCAGTGCTAGGATGGCAAGGAACGAGCAGTACTTC
TRBJ1-6 | TRBD1 | TRBV20-1 | few | CSASPRTGFNSPLHF | TGCAGTGCTTCCCCCAGGACAGGGTTTAATTCACCCCTCCACTTT
TRBJ1-5 | . | TRBV4-3 | . | CASSQEGGDQPQHF | TGCGCCAGCAGCCAGGAGGGAGGGGATCAGCCCCAGCATTTT
TRBJ2-5 | . | TRBV15 | . | CATSRGTVQETQYF | TGTGCCACCAGCAGAGGGACGGTCCAAGAGACCCAGTACTTC
TRBJ2-5 | TRBD2 | TRBV11-2 | . | CASSPGLAGRNVGETQYF | TGTGCCAGCAGCCCAGGACTAGCGGGAAGAAATGTTGGAGAGACCCAGTACTTC
TRBJ2-5 | . | TRBV20-1 | . | CSARDISGQGLKTQYF | TGCAGTGCTAGAGATATCAGCGGGCAGGGTTTAAAGACCCAGTACTTC
TRBJ2-2 | TRBD1 | TRBV24-1 | once | CATSDNRGSTGELFF | TGTGCCACCAGTGATAACAGGGGGAGCACCGGGGAGCTGTTTTTT
TRBJ2-7 | . | TRBV7-9 | . | CASSLGGDMFHEQYF | TGTGCCAGCAGCTTAGGAGGAGACATGTTCCACGAGCAGTACTTC
TRBJ2-1 | TRBD2 | TRBV20-1 | few | CSASGRGRYNEQFF | TGCAGTGCTAGCGGGAGGGGCCGCTACAATGAGCAGTTCTTC
TRBJ2-5 | . | TRBV7-9 | few | CASSLVQSRYQETQYF | TGTGCCAGCAGCTTAGTTCAATCGAGGTACCAAGAGACCCAGTACTTC
TRBJ2-1 | . | TRBV6-2/TRBV6-3 | few | CASSSHEGVSNEQFF | TGTGCCAGCAGTTCCCACGAGGGGGTCAGCAATGAGCAGTTCTTC
TRBJ2-3 | TRBD1 | TRBV7-2 | many | CASSSRTGPDTQYF | TGTGCCAGCAGCTCCAGGACAGGCCCAGATACGCAGTATTTT
TRBJ2-3 | . | TRBV2 | few | CASSGGSPLADTQYF | TGTGCCAGCAGTGGGGGCAGTCCATTGGCAGATACGCAGTATTTT
TRBJ2-7 | . | TRBV5-1 | many | CASSARGSYEQYF | TGCGCCAGCAGTGCCAGGGGTTCCTACGAGCAGTACTTC
TRBJ2-5 | TRBD2 | TRBV28 | few | CASSRTSGRPQETQYF | TGTGCCAGCAGCCGTACTAGCGGGAGGCCCCAAGAGACCCAGTACTTC
TRBJ1-1 | TRBD1 | TRBV4-1 | once | CASSQGGDSHTEAFF | TGCGCCAGCAGCCAAGGGGGGGACAGCCACACTGAAGCTTTCTTT
TRBJ1-4 | . | TRBV4-3 | many | CASSQTVQGRRANEKLFF | TGCGCCAGCAGCCAAACCGTACAGGGTCGGCGGGCTAATGAAAAACTGTTTTTT
TRBJ1-2 | . | TRBV14 | few | CASSLLDGAQGYGYTF | TGTGCCAGCAGCCTTCTTGACGGGGCACAGGGCTATGGCTACACCTTC
TRBJ1-2 | . | TRBV25-1 | few | CASSEAGLYGYTF | TGTGCCAGCAGTGAGGCGGGGCTGTATGGCTACACCTTC
TRBJ2-7 | . | TRBV5-8 | . | CASSPGPYYEQYF | TGTGCCAGCAGCCCGGGGCCGTACTACGAGCAGTACTTC
TRBJ2-5 | TRBD1 | TRBV6-5 | few | CASSYSLQGLETQYF | TGTGCCAGCAGTTACTCTTTACAGGGGTTGGAGACCCAGTACTTC
TRBJ2-3 | TRBD2 | TRBV7-2 | . | CASSLKFREVSDTQYF | TGTGCCAGCAGCTTAAAGTTCCGGGAGGTGTCAGATACGCAGTATTTT
TRBJ1-2 | TRBD1 | TRBV6-2/TRBV6-3 | once | CASTRTGDGYTF | TGTGCCAGCACCCGAACAGGGGACGGCTACACCTTC
TRBJ2-3 | TRBD2 | TRBV9 | . | CASSVGGAGVIDTQYF | TGTGCCAGCAGCGTAGGAGGAGCGGGAGTTATAGATACGCAGTATTTT
TRBJ2-1 | . | TRBV11-3 | few | CASSYGGEQFF | TGTGCCAGCAGCTACGGAGGTGAGCAGTTCTTC
TRBJ1-6 | TRBD1 | TRBV7-2 | . | CASSQDRGSRSPLHF | TGTGCCAGCAGCCAAGACAGGGGTTCAAGGTCACCCCTCCACTTT
TRBJ2-1 | TRBD2 | TRBV6-2/TRBV6-3 | many | CASSPWGPSGREYNEQFF | TGTGCCAGCAGTCCTTGGGGTCCTAGCGGGAGAGAATACAATGAGCAGTTCTTC
TRBJ2-2 | . | TRBV6-2/TRBV6-3 | . | CASGTGPTGELFF | TGTGCCAGTGGAACAGGGCCCACCGGGGAGCTGTTTTTT
TRBJ1-4 | . | TRBV30 | few | CAWSRAPNEKLFF | TGTGCCTGGAGCCGGGCCCCTAATGAAAAACTGTTTTTT
TRBJ2-1 | TRBD2 | TRBV7-2 | . | CASSLGLAGGFEQFF | TGTGCCAGCAGCCTCGGACTAGCGGGGGGGTTTGAGCAGTTCTTC
TRBJ2-7 | . | TRBV4-2 | few | CASSQGGNSYEQYF | TGTGCCAGCAGCCAAGGCGGCAACTCCTACGAGCAGTACTTC
TRBJ2-5 | . | TRBV9 | . | CASSAPLGVETQYF | TGTGCCAGCAGCGCACCTCTAGGGGTGGAGACCCAGTACTTC
TRBJ1-2 | . | TRBV10-3 | few | CAMAARVLDGYTF | TGTGCCATGGCGGCCAGGGTACTCGATGGCTACACCTTC
TRBJ2-2 | TRBD2 | TRBV4-2 | . | CASSQVLAGGTGELFF | TGTGCCAGCAGCCAAGTACTAGCGGGAGGGACCGGGGAGCTGTTTTTT
TRBJ1-5 | . | TRBV9 | . | CASSVDHSNQPQHF | TGTGCCAGCAGCGTAGATCATAGCAATCAGCCCCAGCATTTT
TRBJ2-5 | TRBD2 | TRBV2 | . | CASSDGRGRQETQYF | TGTGCCAGCAGTGACGGGAGGGGCCGCCAAGAGACCCAGTACTTC
TRBJ2-1 | TRBD2 | TRBV11-2 | few | CASSSGLAGVNEQFF | TGTGCCAGCAGCTCAGGACTAGCGGGGGTCAATGAGCAGTTCTTC
TRBJ2-5 | TRBD2 | TRBV4-1 | . | CASSQAGGKETQYF | TGCGCCAGCAGCCAAGCGGGGGGAAAAGAGACCCAGTACTTC
TRBJ2-6 | TRBD1 | TRBV18 | few | CASSPDRVGANVLTF | TGTGCCAGCTCACCCGACAGGGTTGGGGCCAACGTCCTGACTTTC
TRBJ2-2 | TRBD2 | TRBV7-2 | few | CASSPGLAPTGELFF | TGTGCCAGCAGCCCGGGACTAGCGCCCACGGGGGAGCTGTTTTTT
TRBJ2-3 | . | TRBV7-2 | few | CASSSAGGTSTDTQYF | TGTGCCAGCAGCTCAGCTGGCGGGACCAGCACAGATACGCAGTATTTT
TRBJ2-7 | . | TRBV20-1 | many | CSASDTGNYEQYF | TGCAGTGCTAGTGACACAGGAAACTACGAGCAGTACTTC